This TCR beta chain was found in a study of T-cell memory formation after mild COVID-19. Libraries for TCRalpha and TCRbeta carried sample barcodes and unique molecular identifiers via 5'RACE. TCRdb recomputed calls from the 5' RACE reads with MiXCR, one row per CDR3 protein. The repertoire includes approximately 89,000 distinct CDR3 sequences, 9.5% to 15% of them detected once, and around two fifths sits in the top ten. Points from the study as a whole: Clones contracting across day 15 to 85 had a balanced CD4/CD8 profile; later expanding clones leaned CD4+. Second-wave clones peaking on day 37 lacked confirmed SARS-CoV-2 specificity. Contracting CD4+ clones lay largely in CM and EM, with CD8+ ones residing in EMRA.

The CDR3 consists of 14 residues. Trimming at V came to 2 bases and at J to 7 bases, leaving 5 bases not matched to a gene. Germline values: CDR1 ENHRY, CDR2 SYGVKD. In regard to this clonotype: Its target is unknown.

Specimen: PBMCs or a T cell subset sorted from them (not recorded which). The clonotype comes from a man aged 18-30 years who had mild COVID-19 (a few samples of this study predate the infection). Cell type and time point are not known. This chain uses TRBV10-3 with TRBJ1-5; TRBD1 agrees at 7 bases. CDR3 amino acids: CAISETGENQPQHF. The CDR3 nucleotides are TGTGCCATCAGTGAGACAGGGGAGAACCAGCCCCAGCATTTT.